This is a list of T cell receptor beta chains from one sample in a study of early T cells in non-severe SARS-CoV-2 infection. One entry per CDR3 protein, called by TCRdb with MiXCR from the 5' RACE reads. The table shows approximately 30,000 distinct CDR3 sequences, with around 6.6% occurring only once. Sequencing was carried out using whole blood. The receptor set was obtained from an adult who was a healthcare worker with PCR-confirmed SARS-CoV-2 infection or an uninfected control (not recorded which). The CDR3 runs from the conserved cysteine through the conserved F or W. A D gene is named only where the DNA matches it firmly. Only part of the rows carry a size: once, few, many, or a class if the clone is expanded.

>TRBJ2-7|TRBV28|14|TRBD2|many
CASSTRTSGSEQYF
TGTGCCAGCAGTACCAGGACTAGCGGGAGCGAGCAGTACTTC
>TRBJ1-6|TRBV6-2/TRBV6-3|15|NA|NA
CASSSGGAYNSPLHF
TGTGCCAGCAGTTCCGGCGGAGCCTATAATTCACCCCTCCACTTT
>TRBJ2-5|TRBV11-2|14|TRBD1|many
CASSSPDRGETQYF
TGTGCCAGCAGCTCCCCGGACAGGGGGGAGACCCAGTACTTC
>TRBJ1-2|TRBV5-1|16|NA|many
CASSLRTVITNYGYTF
TGCGCCAGCAGCTTGAGAACAGTCATCACTAACTATGGCTACACCTTC
>TRBJ2-1|TRBV9|15|NA|NA
CASSVEASPYNEQFF
TGTGCCAGCAGCGTAGAGGCTAGTCCGTACAATGAGCAGTTCTTC
>TRBJ1-1|TRBV6-5|12|NA|many
CAGEGMHTEAFF
TGTGCCGGGGAGGGGATGCACACTGAAGCTTTCTTT
>TRBJ2-2|TRBV11-2|16|NA|many
CASSFGQLSNTGELFF
TGTGCCAGCAGTTTCGGACAGCTATCGAACACCGGGGAGCTGTTTTTT
>TRBJ2-1|TRBV20-1|13|NA|many
CSARGRSDNEQFF
TGCAGTGCCCGGGGGAGGAGCGACAATGAGCAGTTCTTC
>TRBJ1-2|TRBV27|13|TRBD1|many
CASSLGGTGEYTF
TGTGCCAGCAGTTTAGGCGGGACAGGGGAGTATACCTTC
>TRBJ1-2|TRBV12-5|13|NA|many
CASGLGQNYGYTF
TGTGCTAGTGGTTTGGGACAGAACTATGGCTACACCTTC
>TRBJ1-5|TRBV11-2|14|NA|many
CASSLYEEAQPQHF
TGTGCCAGCAGCTTATACGAGGAGGCGCAGCCCCAGCATTTT
>TRBJ1-5|TRBV6-1|12|NA|many
CASSEAWQPQHF
TGTGCCAGCAGTGAAGCCTGGCAGCCCCAGCATTTT
>TRBJ1-2|TRBV29-1|14|NA|NA
CSVVKGATNYGYTF
TGCAGCGTTGTTAAAGGGGCCACAAACTATGGCTACACCTTC
>TRBJ2-1|TRBV20-1|15|NA|many
CSAAPPPGIYNEQFF
TGCAGTGCTGCCCCTCCCCCGGGCATCTACAATGAGCAGTTCTTC
>TRBJ1-5|TRBV19|14|NA|many
CASSIDKQVQPQHF
TGTGCCAGTAGTATCGACAAGCAAGTTCAGCCCCAGCATTTT
>TRBJ1-4|TRBV5-4|15|NA|many
CASSLYEGGNEKLFF
TGTGCCAGCAGCTTGTATGAGGGAGGTAATGAAAAACTGTTTTTT
>TRBJ2-3|TRBV5-6|16|NA|few
CASSYLVGEGTDTQYF
TGTGCCAGCAGCTACCTGGTAGGGGAGGGCACAGATACGCAGTATTTT
>TRBJ2-5|TRBV28|15|NA|many
CASSHLSGSRETQYF
TGTGCCAGCAGTCATCTGTCGGGTTCCCGGGAGACCCAGTACTTC
>TRBJ2-7|TRBV7-8|15|NA|NA
CASSLDRLSSYEQYF
TGTGCCAGCAGCTTAGACAGGTTGAGCTCCTACGAGCAGTACTTC
>TRBJ2-1|TRBV5-5|15|NA|many
CASSPTITGINEQFF
TGTGCCAGCAGCCCCACCATAACGGGGATCAATGAGCAGTTCTTC
>TRBJ2-3|TRBV19|16|NA|many
CASSSRRDLLDSTQYF
TGTGCCAGTAGTAGCCGGCGGGACCTATTAGACTCGACGCAGTATTTT
>TRBJ1-5|TRBV5-1|14|TRBD1|many
CASSPQGGTQPQHF
TGCGCCAGCAGCCCACAGGGGGGAACTCAGCCCCAGCATTTT
>TRBJ2-7|TRBV6-5|14|NA|NA
CASSSTRNSYEQYF
TGTGCCAGCAGTTCGACGAGGAATTCCTACGAGCAGTACTTC
>TRBJ1-1|TRBV29-1|12|NA|many
CSVEDRGDGSFF
TGCAGCGTTGAAGATCGGGGAGATGGCTCTTTCTTT